This TCR beta chain came from a study of T cell changes during pregnancy in multiple sclerosis. This CDR3 has 16 amino acids. V lost 4 bases, J lost 5 bases, and 9 bases stayed unmatched. Germline CDR1 and CDR2: SGHNT and YYREEE (reference sequence). Measured with immunoSEQ multiplex PCR; TCRdb has only the in-frame clones, and not every one. The sample has over 70,000 clones, about 94% seen once. The specimen comprised peripheral blood, sampled in the third trimester of pregnancy. V is TRBV5-4 and J is TRBJ2-5; 12 positions agree with TRBD2. The sequence derives from a female donor with multiple sclerosis, enrolled in a pregnancy study. This CDR3 is CASSVASGRAGETQYF. The DNA for the CDR3 is TGTGCCAGCAGCGTTGCTAGCGGGAGGGCCGGTGAGACCCAGTACTTC.